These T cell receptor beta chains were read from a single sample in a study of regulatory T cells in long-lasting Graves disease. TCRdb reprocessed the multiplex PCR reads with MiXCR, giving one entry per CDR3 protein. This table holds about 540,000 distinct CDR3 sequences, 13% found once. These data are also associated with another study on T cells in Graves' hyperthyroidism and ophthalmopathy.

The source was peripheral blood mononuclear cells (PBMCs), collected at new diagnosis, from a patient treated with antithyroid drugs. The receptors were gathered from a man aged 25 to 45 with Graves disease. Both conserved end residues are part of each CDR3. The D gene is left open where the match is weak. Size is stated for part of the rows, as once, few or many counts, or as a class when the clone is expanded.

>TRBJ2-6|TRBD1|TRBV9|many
CASSPRGSGANVLTF
TGTGCCAGCAGCCCCAGGGGGTCTGGGGCCAACGTCCTGACTTTC
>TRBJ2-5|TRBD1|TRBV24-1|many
CATSDSGQGSETQYF
TGTGCCACCAGTGATTCGGGACAGGGGTCGGAGACCCAGTACTTC
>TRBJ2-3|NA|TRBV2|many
CASSDGSPSYTDTQYF
TGTGCCAGCAGTGACGGGAGTCCCTCCTACACAGATACGCAGTATTTT
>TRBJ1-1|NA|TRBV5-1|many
CASSSGEWGDVWTEAFF
TGCGCCAGCTCAAGTGGGGAATGGGGGGATGTTTGGACTGAAGCTTTCTTT
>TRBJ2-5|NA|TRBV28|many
CASSAGQETQYF
TGTGCCAGCAGTGCAGGGCAAGAGACCCAGTACTTC
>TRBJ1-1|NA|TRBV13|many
CASSLQQRMNTEAFF
TGTGCCAGCAGCTTACAACAGCGAATGAACACTGAAGCTTTCTTT
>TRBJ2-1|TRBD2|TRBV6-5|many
CASSYSSLWTSGDNEQFF
TGTGCCAGCAGTTACTCGAGTTTGTGGACTAGCGGGGACAATGAGCAGTTCTTC
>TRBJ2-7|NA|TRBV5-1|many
CASSPRSSLTAEQYF
TGCGCCAGCAGCCCTCGGAGTTCGCTCACTGCGGAGCAGTACTTC
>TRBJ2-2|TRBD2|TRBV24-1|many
CATSRLADANTGELFF
TGTGCCACCAGTCGACTAGCGGACGCGAACACCGGGGAGCTGTTTTTT
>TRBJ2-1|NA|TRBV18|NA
CASSPEGTEVMVHEQFF
TGTGCCAGCTCACCGGAGGGGACGGAGGTAATGGTCCATGAGCAGTTCTTC
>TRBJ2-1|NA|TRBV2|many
CASTPIGGIEQFF
TGTGCCAGCACCCCCATAGGAGGCATAGAGCAGTTCTTC
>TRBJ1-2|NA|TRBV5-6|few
CASSLGDGNYGYTF
TGTGCCAGCAGCTTGGGGGACGGGAACTATGGCTACACCTTC
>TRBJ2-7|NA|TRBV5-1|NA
CASSLGSHSSEQYF
TGCGCCAGCAGCTTGGGCTCTCATAGTAGTGAGCAGTACTTC
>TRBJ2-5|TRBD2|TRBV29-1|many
CSVGLAGRRETQYF
TGCAGCGTAGGACTAGCGGGTCGGCGGGAGACCCAGTACTTC
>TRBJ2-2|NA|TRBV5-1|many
CASSLGGATGELFF
TGCGCCAGCAGCTTGGGTGGGGCCACCGGGGAGCTGTTTTTT
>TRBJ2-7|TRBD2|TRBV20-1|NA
CSIIPDSGSYEQYF
TGCAGTATTATTCCGGATAGCGGGAGCTACGAGCAGTACTTC
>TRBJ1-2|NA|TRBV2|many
CASVRIDYGYTF
TGTGCCAGCGTTCGGATAGACTATGGCTACACCTTC
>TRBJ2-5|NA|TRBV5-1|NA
CASSPWSGETQYF
TGCGCCAGCAGCCCCTGGTCGGGGGAGACCCAGTACTTC
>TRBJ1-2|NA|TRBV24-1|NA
CATSGSGLLYSGYTF
TGTGCCACCAGTGGATCAGGGCTTCTCTATTCTGGCTACACCTTC
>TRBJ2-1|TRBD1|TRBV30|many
CARGTGGLNEQFF
TGTGCCCGGGGAACAGGGGGCCTCAATGAGCAGTTCTTC
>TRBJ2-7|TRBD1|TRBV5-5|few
CASSAHRGESYEQYF
TGTGCCAGCAGCGCCCACAGGGGCGAAAGTTACGAGCAGTACTTC
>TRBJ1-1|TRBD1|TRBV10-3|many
CAAMGQGETEAFF
TGTGCCGCAATGGGACAGGGTGAGACTGAAGCTTTCTTT
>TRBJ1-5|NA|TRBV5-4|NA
CASSNAPGNNQPQHF
TGTGCCAGCAGTAATGCCCCGGGGAACAATCAGCCCCAGCATTTT
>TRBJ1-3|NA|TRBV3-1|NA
CASSQLTGNTIYF
TGTGCCAGCAGCCAACTTACTGGAAACACCATATATTTT
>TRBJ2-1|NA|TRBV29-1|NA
CSVPSDAKGDEQFF
TGCAGCGTCCCAAGTGACGCGAAAGGGGATGAGCAGTTCTTC
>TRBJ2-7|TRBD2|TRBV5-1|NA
CASSKTPWAREGYEQYF
TGCGCCAGCAGCAAAACTCCATGGGCCAGGGAGGGGTACGAGCAGTACTTC
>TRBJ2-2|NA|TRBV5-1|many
CASSLGERYTGELFF
TGCGCCAGCAGCTTGGGGGAGCGGTACACCGGGGAGCTGTTTTTT
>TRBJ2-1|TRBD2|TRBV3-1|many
CASSRSGTSGLNEQFF
TGTGCCAGCAGCCGATCCGGGACTAGCGGGCTCAATGAGCAGTTCTTC
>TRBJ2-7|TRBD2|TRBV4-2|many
CASSQAGSGNSYEQYF
TGTGCCAGCAGCCAAGCGGGTAGCGGGAACTCCTACGAGCAGTACTTC
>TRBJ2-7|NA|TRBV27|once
CASSLMGPAYEQYF
TGTGCCAGCAGTTTAATGGGGCCAGCCTACGAGCAGTACTTC
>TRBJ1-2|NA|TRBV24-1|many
CATSDFSGYTF
TGTGCCACCAGTGATTTCTCTGGCTACACCTTC
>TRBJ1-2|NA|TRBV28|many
CASSAPPPHTDDYTF
TGTGCCAGCAGTGCACCACCCCCCCACACGGATGACTACACCTTC
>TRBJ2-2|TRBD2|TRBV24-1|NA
CATRSSGGNTGELFF
TGTGCCACCCGGTCTAGCGGGGGAAACACCGGGGAGCTGTTTTTT
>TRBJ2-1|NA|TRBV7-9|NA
CASSLGFSYNEQFF
TGTGCCAGCAGCTTGGGCTTTTCCTACAATGAGCAGTTCTTC
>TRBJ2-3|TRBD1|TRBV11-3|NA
CASSNQGADTQYF
TGTGCCAGCAGCAACCAGGGGGCAGATACGCAGTATTTT
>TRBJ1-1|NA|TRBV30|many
CAWDIRNTEAFF
TGTGCCTGGGATATAAGGAACACTGAAGCTTTCTTT
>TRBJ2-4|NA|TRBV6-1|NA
CASSEFSGTTKNIQYF
TGTGCCAGCAGTGAGTTCTCCGGGACCACGAAAAACATTCAGTACTTC
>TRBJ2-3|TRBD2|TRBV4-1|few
CASSRVLATSTDTQYF
TGCGCCAGCAGCCGAGTACTAGCGACTAGCACAGATACGCAGTATTTT
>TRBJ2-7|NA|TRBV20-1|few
CSARVDYEQYF
TGCAGTGCTAGAGTGGACTACGAGCAGTACTTC
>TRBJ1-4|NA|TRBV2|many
CAVGVGEKLFF
TGTGCCGTCGGAGTAGGAGAAAAACTGTTTTTT
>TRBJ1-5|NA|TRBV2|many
CASSDLGSNQPQHF
TGTGCCAGCAGTGATCTTGGTAGCAATCAGCCCCAGCATTTT
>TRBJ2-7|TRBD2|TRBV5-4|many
CASSWGGHEQYF
TGTGCCAGCAGCTGGGGAGGGCACGAGCAGTACTTC
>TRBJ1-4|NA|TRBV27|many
CASSLSPSGRSDEKLFF
TGTGCCAGCAGTTTATCTCCTAGCGGGAGATCGGACGAAAAACTGTTTTTT
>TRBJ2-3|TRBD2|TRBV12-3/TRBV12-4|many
CASSRGGRAGKDTQYF
TGTGCCAGCAGCCGGGGAGGGAGGGCCGGGAAAGATACGCAGTATTTT
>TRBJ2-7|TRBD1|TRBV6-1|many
CASSRGGGQGYEQYF
TGTGCCAGCAGCCGCGGCGGCGGACAGGGCTACGAGCAGTACTTC
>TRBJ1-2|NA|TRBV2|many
CASSEARDVFGYTF
TGTGCCAGCAGTGAAGCGCGGGACGTCTTTGGCTACACCTTC